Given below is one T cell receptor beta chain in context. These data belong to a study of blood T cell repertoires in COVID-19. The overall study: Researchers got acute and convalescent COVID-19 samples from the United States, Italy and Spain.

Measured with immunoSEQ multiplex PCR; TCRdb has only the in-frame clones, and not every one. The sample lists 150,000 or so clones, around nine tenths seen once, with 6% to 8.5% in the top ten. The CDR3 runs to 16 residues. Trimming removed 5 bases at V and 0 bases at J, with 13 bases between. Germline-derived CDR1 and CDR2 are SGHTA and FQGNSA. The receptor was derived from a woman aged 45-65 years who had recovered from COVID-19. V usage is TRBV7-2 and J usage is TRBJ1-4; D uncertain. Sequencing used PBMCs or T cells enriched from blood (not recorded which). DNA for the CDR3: TGTGCCAGCAGCCCCGGTTCGAGGGCAACTAATGAAAAACTGTTTTTT. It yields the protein CASSPGSRATNEKLFF.